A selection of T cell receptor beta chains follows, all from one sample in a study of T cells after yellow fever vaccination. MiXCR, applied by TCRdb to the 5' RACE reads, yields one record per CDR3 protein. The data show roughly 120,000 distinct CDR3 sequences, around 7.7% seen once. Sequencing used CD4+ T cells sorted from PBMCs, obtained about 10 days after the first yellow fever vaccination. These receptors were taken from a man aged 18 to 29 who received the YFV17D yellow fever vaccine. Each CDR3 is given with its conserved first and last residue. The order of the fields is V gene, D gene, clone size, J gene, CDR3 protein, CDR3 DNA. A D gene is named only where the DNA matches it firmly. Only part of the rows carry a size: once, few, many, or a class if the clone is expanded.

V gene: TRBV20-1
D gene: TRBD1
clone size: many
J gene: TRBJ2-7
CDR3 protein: CSATAGGHYEQYF
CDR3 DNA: TGCAGTGCCACCGCAGGGGGTCACTACGAGCAGTACTTC

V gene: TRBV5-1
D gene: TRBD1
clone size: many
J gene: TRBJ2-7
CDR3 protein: CASSLGTGGTYEQYF
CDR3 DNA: TGCGCCAGCAGCCTAGGGACAGGGGGGACTTACGAGCAGTACTTC

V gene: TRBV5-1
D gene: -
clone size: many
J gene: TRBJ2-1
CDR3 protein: CASSSRGESYNEQFF
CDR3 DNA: TGCGCCAGCAGCTCCAGGGGTGAGTCCTACAATGAGCAGTTCTTC

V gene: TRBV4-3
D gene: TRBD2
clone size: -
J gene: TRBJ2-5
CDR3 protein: CASSQVQAGGLAVETQYF
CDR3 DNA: TGCGCCAGCAGCCAAGTTCAAGCGGGGGGGCTGGCGGTCGAGACCCAGTACTTC

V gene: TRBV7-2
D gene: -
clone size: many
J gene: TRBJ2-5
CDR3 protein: CASSQVSLQETQYF
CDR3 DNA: TGTGCCAGCAGCCAAGTCTCCCTCCAAGAGACCCAGTACTTC

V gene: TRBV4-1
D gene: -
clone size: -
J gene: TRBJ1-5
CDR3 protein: CASSLSPAVSNQPQHF
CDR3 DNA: TGCGCCAGCAGCTTGTCCCCCGCCGTTAGCAATCAGCCCCAGCATTTT

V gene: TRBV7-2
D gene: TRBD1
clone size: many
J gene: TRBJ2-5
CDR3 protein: CASSLQFGRGQETQYF
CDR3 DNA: TGTGCCAGCAGCTTACAGTTTGGCAGGGGGCAAGAGACCCAGTACTTC

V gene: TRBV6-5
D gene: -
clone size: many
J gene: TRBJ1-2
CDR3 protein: CASSYEGQRTGYTF
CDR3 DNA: TGTGCCAGCAGTTACGAGGGGCAGAGGACTGGCTACACCTTC

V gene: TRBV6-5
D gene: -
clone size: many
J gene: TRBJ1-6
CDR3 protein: CASSYFQGGNSPLHF
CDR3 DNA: TGTGCCAGCAGTTACTTTCAGGGAGGGAATTCACCCCTCCACTTT

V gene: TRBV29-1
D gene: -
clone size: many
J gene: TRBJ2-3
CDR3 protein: CSGRGGGTDTQYF
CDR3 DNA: TGCAGCGGTCGAGGGGGGGGAACAGATACGCAGTATTTT

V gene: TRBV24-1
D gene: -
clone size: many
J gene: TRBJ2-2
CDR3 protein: CATMDSTSTGELFF
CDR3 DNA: TGTGCCACCATGGACAGCACTTCCACCGGGGAGCTGTTTTTT

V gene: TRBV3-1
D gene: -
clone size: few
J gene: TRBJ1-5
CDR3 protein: CASSSVSGAGDSNQPQHF
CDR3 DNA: TGTGCCAGCTCATCGGTTTCGGGGGCAGGGGATAGCAATCAGCCCCAGCATTTT

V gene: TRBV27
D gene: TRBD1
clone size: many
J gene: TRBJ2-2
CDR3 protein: CASRQRTGVWTGELFF
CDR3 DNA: TGTGCCAGCAGACAACGGACAGGCGTATGGACTGGGGAGCTGTTTTTT

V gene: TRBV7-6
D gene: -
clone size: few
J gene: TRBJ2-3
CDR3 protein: CASSLANRADTQYF
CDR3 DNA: TGTGCCAGCAGCTTAGCGAATAGGGCAGATACGCAGTATTTT

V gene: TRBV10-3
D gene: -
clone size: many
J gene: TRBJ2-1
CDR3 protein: CAISDQGPSPLEF
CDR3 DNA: TGTGCCATCAGTGACCAGGGACCTTCGCCCCTCGAGTTC

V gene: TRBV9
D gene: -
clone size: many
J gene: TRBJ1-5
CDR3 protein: CASSVAYNQPQHF
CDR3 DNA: TGTGCCAGCAGCGTAGCGTACAATCAGCCCCAGCATTTT

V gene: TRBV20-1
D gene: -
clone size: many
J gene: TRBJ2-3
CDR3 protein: CSARDVGGGDTQYF
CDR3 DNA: TGCAGTGCTAGAGATGTGGGTGGGGGGGATACGCAGTATTTT

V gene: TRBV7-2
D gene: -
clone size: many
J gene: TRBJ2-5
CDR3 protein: CASSWGPEETQYF
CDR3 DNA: TGTGCCAGCAGCTGGGGCCCCGAAGAGACCCAGTACTTC

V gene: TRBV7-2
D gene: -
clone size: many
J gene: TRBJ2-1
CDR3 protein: CASSLNTYNEQFF
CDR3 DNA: TGTGCCAGCAGCTTAAACACCTACAATGAGCAGTTCTTC

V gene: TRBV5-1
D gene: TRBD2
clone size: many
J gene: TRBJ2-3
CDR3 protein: CASSLRYGLAGTDTQYF
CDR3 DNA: TGCGCCAGCAGCTTGCGCTATGGACTAGCGGGAACAGATACGCAGTATTTT

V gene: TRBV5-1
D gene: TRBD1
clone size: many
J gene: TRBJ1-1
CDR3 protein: CASSTGTGSMNTEAFF
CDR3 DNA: TGCGCCAGCAGCACCGGGACAGGGAGTATGAACACTGAAGCTTTCTTT

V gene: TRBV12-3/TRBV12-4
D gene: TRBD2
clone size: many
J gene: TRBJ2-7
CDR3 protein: CASSPVTSPSYEQYF
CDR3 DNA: TGTGCCAGCAGTCCTGTGACTAGCCCCTCCTACGAGCAGTACTTC

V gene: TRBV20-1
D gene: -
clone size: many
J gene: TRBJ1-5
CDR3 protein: CSARDPGSSQPQHF
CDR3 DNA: TGCAGTGCTCGGGACCCTGGGTCGTCACAGCCCCAGCATTTT

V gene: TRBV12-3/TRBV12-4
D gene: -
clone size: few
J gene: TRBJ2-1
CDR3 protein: CASSLVQVSEQFF
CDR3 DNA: TGTGCCAGCAGTTTGGTACAGGTCAGTGAGCAGTTCTTC

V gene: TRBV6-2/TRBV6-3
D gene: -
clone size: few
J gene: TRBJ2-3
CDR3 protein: CASSQNRNTQYF
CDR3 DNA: TGTGCCAGCAGTCAAAACAGGAATACGCAGTATTTT

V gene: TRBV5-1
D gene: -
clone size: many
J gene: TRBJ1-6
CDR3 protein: CASSFDPTGTAYSPLHF
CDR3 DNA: TGCGCCAGCAGCTTCGACCCGACCGGGACGGCCTATTCACCCCTCCACTTT

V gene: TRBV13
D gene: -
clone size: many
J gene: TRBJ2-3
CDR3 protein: CASSLGERAGTDTQYF
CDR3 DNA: TGTGCCAGCAGCTTAGGGGAGCGGGCTGGCACAGATACGCAGTATTTT